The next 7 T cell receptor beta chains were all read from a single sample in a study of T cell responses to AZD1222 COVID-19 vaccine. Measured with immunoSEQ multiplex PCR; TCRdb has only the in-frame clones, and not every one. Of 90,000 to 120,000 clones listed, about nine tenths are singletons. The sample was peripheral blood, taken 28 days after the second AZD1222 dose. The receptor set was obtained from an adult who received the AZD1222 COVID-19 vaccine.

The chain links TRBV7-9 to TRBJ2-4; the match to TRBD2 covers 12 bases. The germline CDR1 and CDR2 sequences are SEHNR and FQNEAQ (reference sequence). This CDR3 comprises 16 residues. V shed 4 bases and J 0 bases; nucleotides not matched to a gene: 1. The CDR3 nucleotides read TGTGCCAGCAGCTCTAGCGGGGGGGTAGCCAAAAACATTCAGTACTTC. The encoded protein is CASSSSGGVAKNIQYF. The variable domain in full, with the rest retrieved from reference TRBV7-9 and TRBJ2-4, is DTGVSQNPRHKITKRGQNVTFRCDPISEHNRLYWYRQTLGQGPEFLTYFQNEAQLEKSRLLSDRFSAERPKGSFSTLEIQRTEQGDSAMYLCASSSSGGVAKNIQYFGAGTRLSVL.

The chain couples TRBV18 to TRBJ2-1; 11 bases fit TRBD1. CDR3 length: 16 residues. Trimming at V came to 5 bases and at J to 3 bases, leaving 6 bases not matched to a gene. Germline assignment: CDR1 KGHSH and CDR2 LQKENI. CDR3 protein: CASSSTGTGGYNEQFF. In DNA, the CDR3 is TGTGCCAGCTCATCGACCGGGACAGGGGGCTACAATGAGCAGTTCTTC.

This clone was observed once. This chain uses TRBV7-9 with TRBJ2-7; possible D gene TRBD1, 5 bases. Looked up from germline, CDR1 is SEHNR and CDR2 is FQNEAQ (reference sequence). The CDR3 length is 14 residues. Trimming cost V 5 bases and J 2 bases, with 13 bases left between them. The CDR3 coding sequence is TGTGCCAGCAGCCCCAGGGCAGAACCCTACGAGCAGTACTTC. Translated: CASSPRAEPYEQYF.

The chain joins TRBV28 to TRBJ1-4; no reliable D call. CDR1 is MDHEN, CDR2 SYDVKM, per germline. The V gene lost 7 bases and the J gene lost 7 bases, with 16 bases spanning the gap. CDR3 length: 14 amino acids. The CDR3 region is CASTSVGYGEKLFF. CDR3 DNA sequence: TGTGCCAGCACCTCTGTAGGGTATGGTGAAAAACTGTTTTTT.

The CDR3 nucleotides are TGTGCCAGCAGCTTAGCATGGCAGAACACTGAAGCTTTCTTT. Protein sequence: CASSLAWQNTEAFF. J is TRBJ1-1 and V is TRBV7-9; D ambiguous. CDR1 and CDR2 (germline): SEHNR, FQNEAQ (reference sequence). V dropped 0 bases and J dropped 1 base, with 6 bases sitting between them. The CDR3 extends over 14 amino acids.

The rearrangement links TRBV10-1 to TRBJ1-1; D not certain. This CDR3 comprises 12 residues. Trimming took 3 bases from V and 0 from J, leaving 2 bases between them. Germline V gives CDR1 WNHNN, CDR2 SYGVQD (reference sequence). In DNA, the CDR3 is TGCGCCAGCAGTGACCTGAACACTGAAGCTTTCTTT. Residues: CASSDLNTEAFF.

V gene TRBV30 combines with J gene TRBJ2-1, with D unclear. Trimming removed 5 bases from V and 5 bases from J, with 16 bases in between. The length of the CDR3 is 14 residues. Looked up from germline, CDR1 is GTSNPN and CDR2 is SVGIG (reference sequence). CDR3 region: CAWGSGLRDNEQFF. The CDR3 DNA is TGTGCCTGGGGTTCCGGCTTAAGGGACAATGAGCAGTTCTTC.